This TCR beta chain was sequenced for a study of graft-versus-host responses after intestinal transplantation. This table comes from immunoSEQ multiplex PCR, and its TCRdb copy is limited to in-frame clones, with some not included. The sample holds roughly 25,000 clones, 85% to 95% seen once. Details on this clone: The antigen is undetermined.

Overall study findings and caveats: GvH clonotypes were identified within recipient marrow, with a subset emerging first in ileum or blood.

Sequencing used PBMCs, obtained 18 days after transplant. The receptor was isolated from a human patient who received an intestinal transplant, so some T cells may come from the graft donor.

For the CDR3, the DNA is TGTGCCAGCAGCGCTACCGGGACAGGTGGTTACAATGAGCAGTTCTTC. Translation: CASSATGTGGYNEQFF. V gene TRBV9 combines with J gene TRBJ2-1; 8 nucleotides agree with TRBD1. The CDR3 sequence is 16 residues long. V lost 3 bases to trimming and J lost 4 bases; unmatched junction nucleotides: 9. Germline lookup yields CDR1 SGDLS and CDR2 YYNGEE.